This T cell receptor (beta chain) was sequenced during a study of blood T cells in healthy people across ages. This clonotype was counted a single time. Together with a sample-barcoded 5' primer, a J-beta primer mix was included in a second PCR lasting about 7 to 11 cycles. TCRdb redid the calling of the 5' RACE reads with MiXCR, one entry per CDR3 protein. The sample has some 850,000 distinct CDR3 sequences, 20% to 30% seen once. V lost 2 bases to trimming and J lost 0 bases, with 7 bases between them. The germline gives CDR1 MDHEN, CDR2 SYDVKM. The CDR3 extends over 15 amino acids. Another study also made use of these data, one on T cells of mothers and their children. As reported in that work: It was related mother-child pairs that showed slightly higher overlap than unrelated pairs, without reaching significance.

Sequencing input: blood. V usage is TRBV28 and J usage is TRBJ1-4; D not certain. The receptor's source is a boy aged 10-17 years in good health. For the CDR3, the DNA is TGTGCCAGCAGTTTAATAAGGGCAACTAATGAAAAACTGTTTTTT. Its protein product is CASSLIRATNEKLFF.